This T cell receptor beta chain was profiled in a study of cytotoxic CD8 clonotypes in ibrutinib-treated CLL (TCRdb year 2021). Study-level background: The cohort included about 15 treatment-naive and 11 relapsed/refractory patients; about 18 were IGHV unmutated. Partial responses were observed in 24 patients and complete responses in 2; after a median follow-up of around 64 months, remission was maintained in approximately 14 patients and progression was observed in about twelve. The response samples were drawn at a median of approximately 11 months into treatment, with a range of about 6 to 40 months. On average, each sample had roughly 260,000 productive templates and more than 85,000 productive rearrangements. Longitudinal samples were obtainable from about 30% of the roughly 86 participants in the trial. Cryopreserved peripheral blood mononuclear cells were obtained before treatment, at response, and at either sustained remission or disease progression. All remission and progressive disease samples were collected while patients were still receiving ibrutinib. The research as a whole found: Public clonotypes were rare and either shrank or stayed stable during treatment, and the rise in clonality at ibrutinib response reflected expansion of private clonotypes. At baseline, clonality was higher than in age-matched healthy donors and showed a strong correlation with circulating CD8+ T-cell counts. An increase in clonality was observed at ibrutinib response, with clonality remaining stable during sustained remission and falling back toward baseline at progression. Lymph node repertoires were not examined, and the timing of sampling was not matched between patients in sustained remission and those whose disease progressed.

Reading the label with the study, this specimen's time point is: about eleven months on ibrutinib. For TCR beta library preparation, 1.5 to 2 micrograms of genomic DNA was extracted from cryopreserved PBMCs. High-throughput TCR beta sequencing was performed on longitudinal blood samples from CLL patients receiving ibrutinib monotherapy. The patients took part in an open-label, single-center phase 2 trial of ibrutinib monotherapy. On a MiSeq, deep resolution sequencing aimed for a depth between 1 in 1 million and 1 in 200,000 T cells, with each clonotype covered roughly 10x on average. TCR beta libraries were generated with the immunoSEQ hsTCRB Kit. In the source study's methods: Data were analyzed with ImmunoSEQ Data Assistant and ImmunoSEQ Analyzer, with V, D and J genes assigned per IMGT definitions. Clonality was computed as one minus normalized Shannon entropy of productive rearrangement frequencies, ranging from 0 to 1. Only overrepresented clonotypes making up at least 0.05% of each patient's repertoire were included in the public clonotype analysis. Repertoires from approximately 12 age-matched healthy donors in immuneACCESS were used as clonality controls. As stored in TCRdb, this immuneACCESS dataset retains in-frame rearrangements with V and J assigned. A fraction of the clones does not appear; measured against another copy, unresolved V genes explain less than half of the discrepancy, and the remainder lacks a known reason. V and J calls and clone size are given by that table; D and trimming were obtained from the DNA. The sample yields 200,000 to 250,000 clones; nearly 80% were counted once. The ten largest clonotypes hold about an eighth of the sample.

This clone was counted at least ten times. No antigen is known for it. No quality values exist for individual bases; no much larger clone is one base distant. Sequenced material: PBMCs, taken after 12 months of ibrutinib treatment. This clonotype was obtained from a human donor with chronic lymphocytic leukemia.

The DNA is as follows: TGTGCCGCCGTGGGACAGGGTACGGGTGAGCAGTTCTTC. The encoded protein is CAAVGQGTGEQFF. The chain links TRBV25-1 with TRBJ2-1; the central 9 bases match TRBD1. In the germline V gene, CDR1 corresponds to MGHDK and CDR2 to SYGVNS. The CDR3 measures 13 amino acids from cysteine to phenylalanine. Only the CDR3 region is kept as DNA, spanning 39 bases read in frame from base 1. For this chain, trimming is 11 bases at the V end and 9 bases at the J end, and the number of junction bases without a gene match is 11.